The entry below describes one T cell receptor (beta chain). TCRdb analysed the 5' RACE reads with MiXCR anew, one entry per CDR3 protein. The table lists approximately 1.8 million distinct CDR3 sequences, about 32% of them singletons, with over 0.25% in the top ten. These data are taken from a study of identical twins. This CDR3 contains 14 residues. V dropped 6 bases and J dropped 3 bases, with 17 bases sitting between them. Germline-derived CDR1 and CDR2 are DFQATT and SNEGSKA (reference sequence). The chain carries TRBV20-1 and TRBJ1-1; perhaps TRBD1 as D (5 bases). The material sequenced was cord blood. The sequence derives from a newborn girl in good health. DNA of the CDR3: TGCAGTGCGTTGAATGGGGGGGGGGACACTGAAGCTTTCTTT. Protein sequence: CSALNGGGDTEAFF.